Listed here are 27 T cell receptor beta chains from one sample, sequenced in a study of T cells in Graves' hyperthyroidism and ophthalmopathy (dated by TCRdb to about 2019). The library was prepared using multiplex PCR. The sequencer listed for this sample is Illumina HiSeq 2000. The TCR beta CDR3 regions were amplified from the RNA transcripts. The TCR CDR3 was subjected to a first round of RT-PCR using the HTBI primer set and the Qiagen OneStep RT-PCR kit. Through fastp at Q25 and MiXCR, TCRdb rebuilt clones from the public reads, retaining in-frame beta chains. One record per CDR3 amino acid sequence lists the most common genes and DNA. The sample has hundreds of thousands of distinct CDR3 sequences on record, less than 20% of them singletons. Roughly 13% of the sample is held by the ten biggest clonotypes. The sequencing input was blood. These receptors came from a woman aged 18 to 35 with Graves' hyperthyroidism.

There are a few counts of this clonotype. The rearrangement uses TRBV7-9 and TRBJ2-1, with 9 bases that match TRBD2. V shed 7 bases, J shed 7 bases, and the junction held 11 bases outside the gene matches. Germline V gene data show CDR1 as SEHNR and CDR2 as FQNEAQ (reference sequence). The CDR3 has 15 residues. In DNA form, the CDR3 reads TGTGCCAGCATCACAACCGGCGGGAGGGGGAATGAGCAGTTCTTC. It is translated as CASITTGGRGNEQFF.

This clonotype was observed at least ten times. The gene calls are TRBV6-6 and TRBJ2-2, with D tentatively TRBD1 (5 bases). Trimming took off 2 bases at V and 6 bases at J, with 7 bases between the two ends. The CDR3 consists of 13 residues. Per the germline V gene, CDR1 is MNHNY and CDR2 is SVGAGI (reference sequence). Here the CDR3 DNA reads TGTGCCAGCAGTTACGGGGCATCCGGGGAGCTGTTTTTT. This encodes CASSYGASGELFF.

This clonotype occurred a few times. The rearrangement uses TRBV24-1 and TRBJ1-4, with TRBD1 identical over 7 bases. V lost 4 bases, J lost 3 bases, and 4 bases stayed unmatched. In germline, CDR1 is KGHDR, CDR2 SFDVKD. The CDR3 runs to 15 residues. CDR3 sequence: CATSEGTAPNEKLFF. The CDR3 DNA reads TGTGCCACCAGTGAAGGGACAGCGCCTAATGAAAAACTGTTTTTT.

This clonotype occurred a few times. The CDR3 region is CASSLEVQVLHEQFF. CDR3 nucleotide sequence: TGCGCCAGCAGCTTAGAAGTACAGGTTCTGCATGAGCAGTTCTTC. The V and J genes are TRBV5-1 and TRBJ2-1, with TRBD1 as a possible D gene (5 bases). The CDR3 runs to 15 residues. Trimming removed 2 bases at V and 8 bases at J, with 17 bases between. Germline CDR1 reads SGHRS; CDR2 reads YFSETQ.

This clonotype was counted at least ten times. The genes are TRBV7-2 and TRBJ1-2; D is unclear. CDR1 is SGHTA and CDR2 is FQGNSA in the germline V gene. The length of the CDR3 is 14 residues. V was shortened by 1 base and J by 2 bases, with 8 bases between the two germline ends. DNA for the CDR3: TGTGCCAGCAGCTTAGAGGGTCGGAACTATGGCTACACCTTC. This gives the protein CASSLEGRNYGYTF.

The table lists this clonotype with a few counts. The chain employs TRBV20-1 and TRBJ1-4, with D possibly being TRBD1 (5 bases). The germline V gene has CDR1 DFQATT and CDR2 SNEGSKA (reference sequence). V was shortened by 0 bases and J by 3 bases, with 11 bases between the two germline ends. CDR3 length: 15 amino acids. CDR3 amino acids: CSARDGQGSNEKLFF. CDR3 nucleotide sequence: TGCAGTGCTAGAGATGGGCAGGGCTCTAATGAAAAACTGTTTTTT.

The V and J genes are TRBV24-1 and TRBJ2-2; the D call may be TRBD1 or TRBD2 (5 bases each). The V and J ends lost 5 bases and 5 bases respectively, with 14 bases between them. The CDR3 extends over 15 amino acids. CDR1 KGHDR and CDR2 SFDVKD come from the germline V gene. Here the CDR3 DNA reads TGTGCCACCAGTGCTGGGACCTCGGAGACCGGGGAGCTGTTTTTT. It encodes CATSAGTSETGELFF.

In its sample, this clonotype was seen many times. The genes are TRBV29-1 and TRBJ2-3; TRBD1 is a possible D gene (5 bases). The CDR3 is 12 residues long. Germline values: CDR1 SQVTM, CDR2 ANQGSEA. Trimming shortened V by 5 bases and J by 5 bases, and 11 bases separated the two germline ends. In nucleotides, the CDR3 is TGCAGCGTTCCCCAGGGAATAGATACGCAGTATTTT. Translated: CSVPQGIDTQYF.

This chain links TRBV2 with TRBJ1-2; D perhaps matches TRBD1 (5 bases). This CDR3 is built from 12 residues. The germline V gene encodes CDR1 SNHLY and CDR2 FYNNEI. Trimming took 10 bases from V and 1 from J, leaving 10 bases between them. CDR3 DNA: TGTGCCAACCTGGACATTAACTATGGCTACACCTTC. It codes for CANLDINYGYTF.

At least ten counts were recorded for this clonotype. The gene calls are TRBV18 and TRBJ1-2, with TRBD1 identical over 9 bases. Germline loops: CDR1 KGHSH, CDR2 LQKENI. Trimming removed 4 bases from V and 7 bases from J; junction bases left unmatched: 7. The CDR3 length is 14 residues. CDR3 region: CASSLGTGLVGYTF. CDR3 DNA sequence: TGTGCCAGCTCACTCGGGACAGGGCTGGTTGGCTACACCTTC.

This clonotype came up a few times. The chain recombines TRBV7-8 with TRBJ2-2; TRBD2 is a possible D gene (6 bases). This CDR3 is built from 16 residues. Looked up from germline, CDR1 is SGHVS and CDR2 is FQNEAQ. V was clipped by 1 base and J by 3 bases, with 12 bases between them. The CDR3 is CASSLVGGVYTGELFF. CDR3 nucleotides: TGTGCCAGCAGCTTAGTGGGCGGGGTCTACACCGGGGAGCTGTTTTTT.

This clonotype has just a few counts. The chain is built from TRBV28 and TRBJ1-5; 8 bases are shared with TRBD1. The germline CDR1 and CDR2 sequences are MDHEN and SYDVKM. V gave up 2 bases and J gave up 3 bases; unmatched junction bases: 9. This CDR3 region has 17 residues. CDR3 sequence: CASSLIWGQVNNQPQHF. CDR3 DNA sequence: TGTGCCAGCAGTTTAATTTGGGGACAGGTGAACAATCAGCCCCAGCATTTT.

V gene TRBV25-1 combines with J gene TRBJ2-1; 13 bases agree with TRBD2. The CDR3 runs to 18 residues. V lost 2 bases to trimming and J lost 4 bases; unmatched junction nucleotides: 8. CDR1 and CDR2 from the germline V gene are MGHDK and SYGVNS. The CDR3 region has the DNA TGTGCCAGCAGTGAACGACGGACTAGCGGGAGAACATACAATGAGCAGTTCTTC. It encodes CASSERRTSGRTYNEQFF.

This clonotype was recorded at least ten times. This chain uses TRBV5-5 with TRBJ1-2; TRBD1 matches at 9 bases. CDR1 SGHKS and CDR2 YYEKEE come from the germline V gene (reference sequence). This CDR3 is built from 15 residues. V was pared by 4 bases and J by 8 bases, with 12 bases of the junction left unmatched. The chain's CDR3 is CASSPGTGTSRGYTF. The DNA for the CDR3 is TGTGCCAGCAGCCCCGGGACAGGGACGTCCAGGGGCTACACCTTC.

This clonotype was recorded a few times. One end of the junction is discordant with germline, which a read error may explain. V and J are TRBV11-2 and TRBJ2-3, with D perhaps TRBD2 (6 bases). Germline V gene sequence: CDR1 SGHAT, CDR2 FQNNGV. This CDR3 has 15 amino acids. CDR3 sequence reads: CASSAHRGGTDTQYF. The CDR3 DNA follows: TGCGCCAGCAGCGCTCATCGCGGGGGCACAGATACGCAGTATTTT.

This clonotype was seen ten or more times. J is TRBJ2-3 and V is TRBV7-3; TRBD2 aligns across 16 bases. This CDR3 region has 18 residues. Germline-derived CDR1 and CDR2 are SGHTA and FQGTGA. The V segment lost 2 bases and the J segment 3 bases; nucleotides outside the gene matches: 5. CDR3 in amino acids: CASSLDGTSGRATDTQYF. The CDR3, as DNA: TGTGCCAGCAGCTTAGATGGGACTAGCGGGAGGGCGACAGATACGCAGTATTTT.

This clonotype was observed at least ten times. The chain carries TRBV7-2 and TRBJ2-7; D possibly corresponds to TRBD2 (5 bases). The germline V gene encodes CDR1 SGHTA and CDR2 FQGNSA. V was clipped by 3 bases and J by 3 bases, with 12 bases between them. The CDR3 has 14 amino acids. The CDR3 is CASSFNWRVYEQYF. CDR3 DNA: TGTGCCAGCAGCTTTAATTGGCGGGTCTACGAGCAGTACTTC.

In its sample, this clonotype was seen many times. The chain uses TRBV20-1 and TRBJ2-7; TRBD1 matches 9 bases. Germline lookup yields CDR1 DFQATT and CDR2 SNEGSKA (reference sequence). There are 15 residues in the CDR3. CDR3 nucleotide sequence: TGCAGCGGAATGTTAACGGGACAGGGTGGTTACGAGCAGTACTTC. Protein sequence: CSGMLTGQGGYEQYF.

This clonotype was seen ten or more times. The genes are TRBV11-2 and TRBJ2-1; weak D call: TRBD1 (5 bases). There are 16 residues in the CDR3. CDR1 SGHAT and CDR2 FQNNGV come from the germline V gene. V shed 1 base and J shed 8 bases, with 18 bases lying between them. The DNA of the CDR3 is TGTGCCAGCAGCTTAGTGGTAGGGGAAGAGATCCATGAGCAGTTCTTC. This encodes CASSLVVGEEIHEQFF.

The chain combines TRBV28 with TRBJ1-5, with D maybe TRBD1 (6 bases). The germline V gene has CDR1 MDHEN and CDR2 SYDVKM. The CDR3 contains 18 residues. V was pared by 4 bases and J by 5 bases, with 24 bases between. The CDR3 coding sequence is TGTGCCAGCAGTTCGGCGGGCAGGGGCGGTTTTAAGGATCAGCCCCAGCATTTT. Translating gives CASSSAGRGGFKDQPQHF.

This clonotype has more than one count but fewer than ten. V and J are TRBV19 and TRBJ1-2; D remains unclear. The V end lost 5 bases, the J end lost 7 bases, and 17 bases lay between the germline ends. CDR3 length equals 14 residues. Looked up from germline, CDR1 is LNHDA and CDR2 is SQIVND (reference sequence). CDR3 residues: CASSDGPQAAGYTF. In DNA form, the CDR3 reads TGTGCCAGTAGTGACGGCCCTCAGGCAGCTGGCTACACCTTC.

Only a few counts were recorded for this clonotype. V gene TRBV6-4 combines with J gene TRBJ2-3, with D perhaps TRBD1 (5 bases). Germline V gene data show CDR1 as MRHNA and CDR2 as SNTAGT. The CDR3 contains 14 residues. The ends were cut back, 0 bases at V and 2 bases at J, with 6 bases in the middle. The CDR3, as DNA: TGTGCCAGCAGTGACTCGACAGACACAGATACGCAGTATTTT. Translated, it gives CASSDSTDTDTQYF.

This clonotype was detected a few times. V and J are TRBV6-6 and TRBJ1-2; D is unresolved. The CDR3 is made up of 12 amino acids. V lost 2 bases and J 8 bases, leaving 9 bases between the germline ends. Germline V lookup: CDR1 MNHNY, CDR2 SVGAGI (reference sequence). The CDR3 DNA sequence: TGTGCCAGCAGTTACGCGGGTTCCGGCTACACCTTC. Translation: CASSYAGSGYTF.

This clonotype was picked up a small number of times. V is TRBV11-2 and J is TRBJ2-2, with 12 bases matching TRBD1. CDR3 length: 18 amino acids. Unmatched junction bases numbered 12, after V lost 5 bases and J lost 5 bases. Germline CDR1 and CDR2: SGHAT and FQNNGV. The CDR3 sequence is CASSRMPGTGGGTGELFF. CDR3 bases: TGTGCCAGCAGCCGGATGCCCGGGACAGGGGGCGGAACCGGGGAGCTGTTTTTT. The variable domain in full, with the rest retrieved from reference TRBV11-2 and TRBJ2-2, is EAGVAQSPRYKIIEKRQSVAFWCNPISGHATLYWYQQILGQGPKLLIQFQNNGVVDDSQLPKDRFSAERLKGVDSTLKIQPAKLEDSAVYLCASSRMPGTGGGTGELFFGEGSRLTVL.

This clonotype appeared many times. V and J are TRBV6-1 and TRBJ2-1; 9 nucleotides agree with TRBD1. Germline assignment: CDR1 MNHNS and CDR2 SASEGT. The CDR3 loop spans 19 amino acids. V shed 5 bases and J 0 bases; nucleotides not matched to a gene: 14. The CDR3 coding sequence is TGTGCCAGCAGTCCCGGGACAGGGCCAGGGGGAAGCTCCTACAATGAGCAGTTCTTC. This gives the protein CASSPGTGPGGSSYNEQFF.

This clonotype was counted at least ten times. The gene calls are TRBV12-3 or TRBV12-4 and TRBJ1-2, with 7 bases lining up with TRBD1. The CDR3 contains 15 residues. V lost 7 bases and J lost 0; bases outside the gene matches: 8. CDR3 residues: CASTRTGRSNYGYTF. As DNA, the CDR3 is TGTGCCAGCACAAGGACAGGCCGGTCTAACTATGGCTACACCTTC.

The V call is TRBV6-1, the J call TRBJ1-2, with TRBD1 matching 8 bases. V lost 6 bases and J lost 4; bases outside the gene matches: 4. Germline V gene data show CDR1 as MNHNS and CDR2 as SASEGT. This CDR3 region has 13 residues. The CDR3 sequence: CASRGQAGYGYTF. CDR3 coding DNA: TGTGCCAGCAGGGGACAGGCGGGCTATGGCTACACCTTC.